A single TCR beta chain is shown here with its context. From the RT-PCR reads, TCRdb called clonotypes with MiXCR, one entry per CDR3 protein. This table holds roughly 790,000 distinct CDR3 sequences, 21% found once. This CDR3 spans 17 amino acids. With V trimmed by 0 bases and J by 0 bases, 3 bases remained unmatched. Germline loops: CDR1 SGHRS, CDR2 YFSETQ. The record originates from a study of response to subunit inactivated influenza vaccine. The TCR originated in a man aged 45-65 years who received an inactivated influenza vaccine. The chain is built from TRBV5-1 and TRBJ2-1, with 10 bases that match TRBD2. The sequences come from PBMCs from blood, collected 4 to 6 days after vaccination. CDR3 residues: CASSLGASGGSYNEQFF. CDR3 nucleotide sequence: TGCGCCAGCAGCTTGGGGGCTAGCGGGGGCTCCTACAATGAGCAGTTCTTC.